A single sample is the source of the 32 T cell receptor beta chains below, sequenced in a study of blood T cell repertoires in COVID-19. Repertoires were generated with immunoSEQ multiplex PCR, while TCRdb's copy carries only in-frame clones and drops some. The data contain over 250,000 clones, about 88% of them seen just once; the ten biggest clones take up under 4.5%. Source material: peripheral blood. The receptors were gathered from a man aged 55 to 70 who had recovered from COVID-19.

This chain uses TRBV18 with TRBJ1-1; 9 bases fit TRBD1. Germline V lookup: CDR1 KGHSH, CDR2 LQKENI. The CDR3 length is 16 residues. Losses at the gene ends were 4 bases for V and 1 base for J; bases not matched to a gene: 7. The CDR3 coding sequence is TGTGCCAGCTCACTACGGACAGGGGAGGCGAACACTGAAGCTTTCTTT. Translation gives CASSLRTGEANTEAFF.

The rearrangement links TRBV7-2 to TRBJ2-3; tentatively, D is TRBD1 (6 bases). CDR1 is SGHTA and CDR2 is FQGNSA in the germline V gene. The CDR3 is 15 amino acids. V gave up 1 base and J gave up 2 bases, with 10 bases separating them. CDR3 in amino acids: CASSLVRTVTDTQYF. In DNA, the CDR3 is TGTGCCAGCAGCTTAGTTAGGACAGTCACAGATACGCAGTATTTT.

The rearrangement joins TRBV12-5 to TRBJ2-3; the match to TRBD1 covers 11 bases. Germline CDR1 reads LGHNT; CDR2 reads FRNRAP. The V gene end was trimmed by 6 bases and the J gene end by 5 bases; junction bases not matched to a gene: 7. There are 15 residues in the CDR3. In DNA form, the CDR3 reads TGTGCTAGTGGCCCGGACAGGGGGCTTGTAGATACGCAGTATTTT. This translates into CASGPDRGLVDTQYF.

The CDR3 loop is CASSPADRAQEYF. The DNA for the CDR3 is TGCGCCAGCAGCCCCGCTGACAGGGCCCAGGAGTACTTC. This chain joins TRBV5-1 and TRBJ2-7; 7 bases are shared with TRBD1. CDR1 is SGHRS, CDR2 YFSETQ, per germline. The trim removed 4 bases at V and 11 bases at J, leaving 12 bases unmatched. The length of the CDR3 is 13 residues.

The chain combines TRBV7-9 with TRBJ2-3, with 9 nucleotides matching TRBD1. V trimming: 2 bases; J trimming: 1 base; junction bases outside the gene matches: 10. The CDR3 totals 18 residues. CDR1 and CDR2 (germline): SEHNR, FQNEAQ (reference sequence). The CDR3 DNA follows: TGTGCCAGCAGCTTACCGGGACAGGGTGCGATCGGCACAGATACGCAGTATTTT. Translation gives CASSLPGQGAIGTDTQYF.

The chain joins TRBV11-2 to TRBJ2-2; 8 nucleotides line up with TRBD2. Germline V gene sequence: CDR1 SGHAT, CDR2 FQNNGV. The length of the CDR3 is 15 residues. V was pared by 4 bases and J by 4 bases, with 5 bases of the junction left unmatched. The CDR3 region has the DNA TGTGCCAGCAGCTCTGGGACTAGAGGCACCGGGGAGCTGTTTTTT. Protein sequence: CASSSGTRGTGELFF.

This chain links TRBV7-2 with TRBJ1-5; 7 nucleotides align to TRBD1. The germline V gene encodes CDR1 SGHTA and CDR2 FQGNSA. With V trimmed by 1 base and J by 2 bases, 2 bases remained unmatched. The CDR3 runs to 15 residues. The CDR3 DNA reads as TGTGCCAGCAGCTTAGACAGGGGCCGCAATCAGCCCCAGCATTTT. This encodes CASSLDRGRNQPQHF. The variable domain in full, with the rest retrieved from reference TRBV7-2 and TRBJ1-5, is GAGVSQSPSNKVTEKGKDVELRCDPISGHTALYWYRQSLGQGLEFLIYFQGNSAPDKSGLPSDRFSAERTGGSVSTLTIQRTQQEDSAVYLCASSLDRGRNQPQHFGDGTRLSIL.

The genes are TRBV11-2 and TRBJ2-7; a possible D gene is TRBD1 (6 bases). The CDR3 extends over 17 amino acids. Germline CDR1 and CDR2: SGHAT and FQNNGV. V was shortened by 2 bases and J by 4 bases, with 21 bases between the two germline ends. In DNA form, the CDR3 reads TGTGCCAGCAGCTTAAGACCCCCAGGACAGCTTTCTTACGAGCAGTACTTC. It encodes CASSLRPPGQLSYEQYF.

As DNA, the CDR3 is TGTGCCAGCAGTTTAGCCCGGACAGGGGGGCATGGCTACACCTTC. Its translation is CASSLARTGGHGYTF. The chain uses TRBV27 and TRBJ1-2; 10 bases fit TRBD1. Germline CDR1 is MNHEY and CDR2 is SMNVEV (reference sequence). J gave up 6 bases and V 2 bases, and 6 bases lay outside the gene matches. This CDR3 is built from 15 residues.

The rearrangement joins TRBV7-9 to TRBJ2-5; TRBD2 agrees at 9 bases. In germline, CDR1 is SEHNR, CDR2 FQNEAQ (reference sequence). The CDR3 extends over 15 amino acids. After removal of 1 base from V and 5 bases from J, the junction contained 5 bases not matched to a gene. The CDR3 loop is CASSLEAGGPETQYF. DNA of the CDR3: TGTGCCAGCAGCTTAGAGGCGGGGGGGCCGGAGACCCAGTACTTC.

The chain employs TRBV4-2 and TRBJ2-7; 8 nucleotides match TRBD2. Germline-derived CDR1 and CDR2 are LGHNA and YNFKEQ. The J segment lost 2 bases and the V segment lost 0 bases, leaving 6 bases of the junction unmatched. The length of the CDR3 is 16 residues. This CDR3 reads CASSQESGGGTYEQYF. In DNA form, the CDR3 reads TGTGCCAGCAGCCAAGAATCAGGCGGGGGGACCTACGAGCAGTACTTC.

The V gene is TRBV30, the J gene TRBJ1-4; no firm D call. The germline V gene encodes CDR1 GTSNPN and CDR2 SVGIG (reference sequence). The CDR3 is 17 amino acids. Trimming cost V 0 bases and J 0 bases, with 14 bases left between them. CDR3 amino acids: CAWSVMRVQATNEKLFF. In DNA, the CDR3 is TGTGCCTGGAGTGTAATGAGGGTCCAGGCAACTAATGAAAAACTGTTTTTT. Using reference TRBV30 and TRBJ1-4 for the parts outside the CDR3, the full variable domain is SQTIHQWPATLVQPVGSPLSLECTVEGTSNPNLYWYRQAAGRGLQLLFYSVGIGQISSEVPQNLSASRPQDRQFILSSKKLLLSDSGFYLCAWSVMRVQATNEKLFFGSGTQLSVL.

The chain recombines TRBV2 with TRBJ2-3; 8 bases align to TRBD2. J gave up 5 bases and V 9 bases, and 10 bases lay outside the gene matches. CDR1 is SNHLY and CDR2 is FYNNEI in the germline V gene. This CDR3 has 14 residues. The CDR3: CASSTRGGGDTQYF. CDR3 in DNA: TGTGCCAGTTCAACCCGGGGGGGAGGAGATACGCAGTATTTT. The whole variable domain, filled in from reference TRBV2 and TRBJ2-3, reads EPEVTQTPSHQVTQMGQEVILRCVPISNHLYFYWYRQILGQKVEFLVSFYNNEISEKSEIFDDQFSVERPDGSNFTLKIRSTKLEDSAMYFCASSTRGGGDTQYFGPGTRLTVL.

CDR3 nucleotides: TGTGCCAGCAGTTGGACAGGGGGCCTTTATAATTCACCCCTCCACTTT. It encodes CASSWTGGLYNSPLHF. V is TRBV2 and J is TRBJ1-6, with TRBD1 matching over 11 bases. J was trimmed by 4 bases and V by 5 bases; bases with no gene match: 4. Germline V gene lookup returns CDR1 SNHLY and CDR2 FYNNEI. This CDR3 region has 16 residues.

This chain joins TRBV5-1 and TRBJ2-5, with a possible D match to TRBD1 (6 bases). Looked up from germline, CDR1 is SGHRS and CDR2 is YFSETQ. This CDR3 spans 16 amino acids. V lost 0 bases to trimming and J lost 5 bases, with 17 bases between them. The CDR3 DNA follows: TGCGCCAGCAGCTTGGGTACAGGGTCGGGCCTGGAGACCCAGTACTTC. This encodes CASSLGTGSGLETQYF.

This chain joins TRBV6-6 and TRBJ1-5; D is unclear. Deletions cut 2 bases from V and 1 base from J, with 6 bases between. The CDR3 is made up of 14 amino acids. The V gene's germline CDR1 is MNHNY and CDR2 SVGAGI (reference sequence). The CDR3 DNA reads as TGTGCCAGCAGTTACGAACAGAGCAATCAGCCCCAGCATTTT. The encoded protein is CASSYEQSNQPQHF.

The rearrangement links TRBV2 to TRBJ2-2; 7 bases fit TRBD1. The CDR3 length is 14 residues. CDR1 and CDR2 (germline): SNHLY, FYNNEI. With V trimmed by 8 bases and J by 0 bases, 3 bases remained unmatched. The CDR3 here is CASWGQSNTGELFF. CDR3 coding DNA: TGTGCCAGCTGGGGACAGTCGAACACCGGGGAGCTGTTTTTT.

The chain recombines TRBV19 with TRBJ2-2; 11 positions agree with TRBD1. In germline, CDR1 is LNHDA, CDR2 SQIVND (reference sequence). Trimming at V came to 6 bases and at J to 7 bases, leaving 4 bases not matched to a gene. This CDR3 has 14 residues. The DNA for the CDR3 is TGTGCCAGTAGGGACAGGGGGCGATTCGGGGAGCTGTTTTTT. Its protein product is CASRDRGRFGELFF.

V and J are TRBV24-1 and TRBJ1-2; D unclear. Germline CDR1 is KGHDR and CDR2 is SFDVKD. This CDR3 is 10 amino acids long. V shed 8 bases and J shed 6 bases, with 6 bases lying between them. CDR3 in amino acids: CATTADGYTF. The DNA of the CDR3 is TGTGCCACCACCGCGGATGGCTACACCTTC.

As to this clone: The same CDR3 is also encoded by other DNA sequences in this sample. The chain joins TRBV18 to TRBJ2-5, with D tentatively TRBD1 (6 bases). The V gene lost 0 bases and the J gene lost 2 bases, with 7 bases spanning the gap. The CDR3 extends over 14 amino acids. Germline assignment: CDR1 KGHSH and CDR2 LQKENI. This CDR3 is CASSPPTGQETQYF. The CDR3 region has the DNA TGTGCCAGCTCACCACCGACAGGACAAGAGACCCAGTACTTC.

The chain has TRBV27 and TRBJ2-3; D possibly corresponds to TRBD2 (5 bases). Germline V gene data show CDR1 as MNHEY and CDR2 as SMNVEV (reference sequence). The CDR3 loop spans 13 amino acids. The germline V and J ends were trimmed by 3 bases and 11 bases, with 15 bases remaining between them. DNA for the CDR3: TGTGCCAGCAGTTTTACCACTGCCGGACTGCAGTATTTT. This sequence encodes CASSFTTAGLQYF.

This clone was found once. The chain uses TRBV3-1 (or the pseudogene TRBV3-2) and TRBJ2-7; a possible D gene is TRBD1 (6 bases). The CDR3 contains 13 residues. The V and J ends lost 0 bases and 5 bases respectively, with 8 bases between them. CDR1 and CDR2 from the germline V gene are LGHDT and YNNKEL (reference sequence). DNA of the CDR3: TGTGCCAGCAGCCAAGATCACAGGGACGAGCAGTACTTC. As protein: CASSQDHRDEQYF.

This clone was seen a few times. V is TRBV27 and J is TRBJ1-2; 8 bases are a match to TRBD1. The CDR3 covers 14 residues. The V segment lost 2 bases and the J segment 8 bases; nucleotides outside the gene matches: 7. Per the germline V gene, CDR1 is MNHEY and CDR2 is SMNVEV (reference sequence). Here the CDR3 DNA reads TGTGCCAGCAGTTTAGCGCAGGGGGCGGGCGGCTACACCTTC. It encodes CASSLAQGAGGYTF.

The chain uses TRBV5-4 and TRBJ2-7; 7 bases align to TRBD2. Per germline, CDR1 SGHNT and CDR2 YYREEE (reference sequence). V trimming: 7 bases; J trimming: 5 bases; junction bases outside the gene matches: 12. This CDR3 is built from 14 residues. This CDR3 is CASRKRGIFDEQYF. The CDR3 DNA is TGTGCCAGCCGTAAGCGGGGCATCTTCGACGAGCAGTACTTC.

The CDR3 DNA sequence: TGTGCCAGCTCACCAGGCGGATTAACCCAGTACTTC. It is translated as CASSPGGLTQYF. The V gene is TRBV18, the J gene TRBJ2-5; D call uncertain. The CDR3 consists of 12 residues. Germline loops: CDR1 KGHSH, CDR2 LQKENI. V was pared by 2 bases and J by 8 bases, with 9 bases between.

The V and J genes are TRBV4-2 and TRBJ2-7; 8 positions match TRBD1. From germline, CDR1 is LGHNA and CDR2 YNFKEQ. Trimming removed 0 bases from V and 4 bases from J; junction bases left unmatched: 5. The CDR3 is made up of 15 amino acids. The CDR3 loop is CASSQDRGLAYEQYF. In nucleotides, the CDR3 is TGTGCCAGCAGCCAAGACAGGGGGCTAGCTTACGAGCAGTACTTC.

The V and J genes are TRBV5-1 and TRBJ1-3; no reliable D call. There are 16 residues in the CDR3. The V and J ends lost 3 bases and 4 bases respectively, with 17 bases between them. The germline gives CDR1 SGHRS, CDR2 YFSETQ. The CDR3 here is CASSSRAPGTGNTIYF. The CDR3 DNA sequence: TGCGCCAGCAGCTCGAGGGCCCCGGGAACCGGAAACACCATATATTTT. Drawing the rest from reference TRBV5-1 and TRBJ1-3, the complete variable domain is KAGVTQTPRYLIKTRGQQVTLSCSPISGHRSVSWYQQTPGQGLQFLFEYFSETQRNKGNFPGRFSGRQFSNSRSEMNVSTLELGDSALYLCASSSRAPGTGNTIYFGEGSWLTVV.

The V gene is TRBV11-3, the J gene TRBJ2-7; D is unclear. The germline gives CDR1 SGHNT, CDR2 YENEEA. This CDR3 spans 12 amino acids. Trimming pared 5 bases from V and 5 bases from J, leaving 10 bases between. CDR3 protein: CASSPETHEQYF. The CDR3 bases are TGTGCCAGCAGCCCAGAGACACACGAGCAGTACTTC.

The chain uses TRBV9 and TRBJ2-3; D possibly corresponds to TRBD2 (7 bases). The V end lost 3 bases, the J end lost 1 base, and 21 bases lay between the germline ends. CDR1 and CDR2 from the germline V gene are SGDLS and YYNGEE. The CDR3 is 18 residues long. In nucleotides, the CDR3 is TGTGCCAGCAGCGGGGGGGGCCGCGGCTCCTTTCGCACAGATACGCAGTATTTT. Its translation is CASSGGGRGSFRTDTQYF.

The chain links TRBV7-2 to TRBJ2-7; 11 nucleotides agree with TRBD2. CDR1 and CDR2 (germline): SGHTA, FQGNSA. V shed 0 bases and J 7 bases; nucleotides not matched to a gene: 2. CDR3 size: 14 residues. CDR3 residues: CASSLAGTSGEQYF. Written as DNA, the CDR3 is TGTGCCAGCAGCTTAGCTGGGACTAGCGGTGAGCAGTACTTC.

This clone turned up a few times. The gene calls are TRBV9 and TRBJ2-7, with D possibly matching TRBD2 (5 bases). V lost 3 bases to trimming and J lost 5 bases, with 18 bases between them. CDR1 is SGDLS and CDR2 is YYNGEE in the germline V gene. The CDR3 contains 15 residues. DNA for the CDR3: TGTGCCAGCAGCGCCGTCAGTGCGGGCGTCCACGAGCAGTACTTC. Translating it yields CASSAVSAGVHEQYF.

The V gene is TRBV5-4, the J gene TRBJ2-7; 15 nucleotides match TRBD2. CDR3 length equals 14 residues. Unmatched junction bases numbered 2, after V lost 4 bases and J lost 6 bases. Germline values: CDR1 SGHNT, CDR2 YYREEE (reference sequence). The CDR3, as DNA: TGTGCCAGCAGCACGGGACTAGCGGGGGGCGAGCAGTACTTC. This translates into CASSTGLAGGEQYF.